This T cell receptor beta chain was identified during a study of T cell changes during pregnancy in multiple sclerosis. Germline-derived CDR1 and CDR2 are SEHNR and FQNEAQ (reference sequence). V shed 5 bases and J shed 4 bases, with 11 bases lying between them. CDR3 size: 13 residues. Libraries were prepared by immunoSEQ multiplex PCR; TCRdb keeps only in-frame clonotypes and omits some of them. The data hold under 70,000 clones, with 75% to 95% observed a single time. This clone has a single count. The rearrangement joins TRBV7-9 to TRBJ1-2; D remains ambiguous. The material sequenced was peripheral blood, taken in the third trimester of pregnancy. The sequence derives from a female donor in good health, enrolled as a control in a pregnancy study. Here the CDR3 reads CASSPPPGYGYTF. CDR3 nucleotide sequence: TGTGCCAGCAGCCCCCCGCCGGGCTATGGCTACACCTTC.